Sequencing of this T cell receptor beta chain was carried out in a study of T cell responses to AZD1222 COVID-19 vaccine. Repertoires were generated with immunoSEQ multiplex PCR, while TCRdb's copy carries only in-frame clones and drops some. The sample comprises 190,000 or so clones, more than 70% of which are singletons, and about 25% rests with the top ten. The V and J ends lost 7 bases and 6 bases respectively, with 13 bases between them. This CDR3 is built from 13 residues. The clonotype comes from an adult who received the AZD1222 COVID-19 vaccine. The chain combines TRBV12-3 or TRBV12-4 with TRBJ2-1; the D is unclear. The sample in question was peripheral blood, obtained 28 days after the second AZD1222 dose. The CDR3 nucleotides read TGTGCCAGCACCCCCCGGCGGCCCAATGAGCAGTTCTTC. Encoded protein: CASTPRRPNEQFF.